This record covers a single TCR beta chain. Its antigen is still unknown. The CDR3 is made up of 11 amino acids. V lost 4 bases and J 5 bases, leaving 6 bases between the germline ends. Per germline, CDR1 MDHEN and CDR2 SYDVKM. Deep sequencing aimed at 1 in 200,000 to 1 in 1 million T cells' resolution. TCRdb keeps only in-frame clones here, not all; method: immunoSEQ multiplex PCR. Of 300,000 or so clones detected, 67% appear once; the ten largest clones hold roughly 6.8%. This entry comes from a study of cytotoxic CD8 clonotypes in ibrutinib-treated CLL. Across the study: Among the patients, some eleven presented as relapsed/refractory and approximately 14 as treatment-naive; 17 to 18 showed unmutated IGHV. It was after a median about 12 months of treatment, range 6 to 36, that response samples were taken. General observations from the study: Under treatment, the uncommon public clonotypes either contracted or remained stable.

Here the sequenced sample was PBMCs, taken after 36 months of ibrutinib treatment. This TCR was sampled from a human donor with chronic lymphocytic leukemia. The chain employs TRBV28 and TRBJ2-7; D not certain. CDR3 sequence: CASSSFHEQYF. In nucleotides, the CDR3 is TGTGCCAGCAGTTCCTTCCACGAGCAGTACTTC.